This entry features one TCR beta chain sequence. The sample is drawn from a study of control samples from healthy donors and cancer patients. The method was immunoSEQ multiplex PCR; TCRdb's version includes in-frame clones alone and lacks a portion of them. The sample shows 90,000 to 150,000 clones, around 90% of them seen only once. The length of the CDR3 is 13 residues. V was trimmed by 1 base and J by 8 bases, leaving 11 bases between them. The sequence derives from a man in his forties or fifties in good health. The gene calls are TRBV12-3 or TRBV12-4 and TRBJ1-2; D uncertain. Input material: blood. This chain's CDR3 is CASSLDLSLGYTF. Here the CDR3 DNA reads TGTGCCAGCAGTTTAGACCTTTCTCTGGGCTACACCTTC.